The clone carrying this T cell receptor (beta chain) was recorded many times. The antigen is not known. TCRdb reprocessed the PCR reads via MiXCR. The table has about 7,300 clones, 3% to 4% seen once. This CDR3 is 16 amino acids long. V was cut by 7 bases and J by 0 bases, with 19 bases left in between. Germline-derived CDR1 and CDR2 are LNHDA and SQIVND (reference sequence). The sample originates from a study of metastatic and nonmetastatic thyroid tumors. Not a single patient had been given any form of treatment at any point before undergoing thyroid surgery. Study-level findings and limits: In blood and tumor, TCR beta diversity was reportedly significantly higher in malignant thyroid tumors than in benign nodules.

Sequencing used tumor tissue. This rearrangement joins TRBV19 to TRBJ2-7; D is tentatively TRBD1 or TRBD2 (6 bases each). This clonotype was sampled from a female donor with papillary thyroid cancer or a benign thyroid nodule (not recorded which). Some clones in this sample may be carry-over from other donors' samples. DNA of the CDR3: TGTGCCAGTACCTCGGCGGGACACCAGAGCTCCTACGAGCAGTACTTC. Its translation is CASTSAGHQSSYEQYF.